The 20 T cell receptor beta chains in this list originate from one sample, sequenced in a study of cytomegalovirus exposure and HLA in healthy donors (TCRdb year 2017). Libraries came from the immunoSEQ multiplex PCR assay. The multiplex PCR relied on a mix of 60 forward primers for TCR Vbeta segments and 13 reverse primers for TCR Jbeta segments. Held by TCRdb, this immuneACCESS table contains in-frame sequences only and omits some clones. Under half of the omission traces to an unresolved V gene where checked; the cause of the rest is unknown. The sample data list over 150,000 clones, and approximately 82% of these were observed just once. Roughly 5% of the sample rests with the top ten. What was sequenced was PBMCs. These receptors were obtained from a male donor in good health and CMV-seronegative.

V gene TRBV30 combines with J gene TRBJ2-7, with TRBD2 identical over 7 bases. With 4 bases clipped from V and 1 base from J, the junction kept 7 bases outside the gene matches. Per germline, CDR1 GTSNPN and CDR2 SVGIG (reference sequence). CDR3 size: 14 residues. In DNA, the CDR3 is TGTGCCTGGATGAAAGCGGGGTATTCCTACGAGCAGTACTTC. Residues: CAWMKAGYSYEQYF.

The chain couples TRBV10-3 to TRBJ1-4; the match to TRBD1 covers 11 bases. The germline gives CDR1 ENHRY, CDR2 SYGVKD. The V and J ends lost 4 bases and 4 bases, in that order; junction bases with no gene match: 11. The CDR3 runs 18 residues. The CDR3, as DNA: TGTGCCATCAGTGCTGGACAGGGGGCTGGGGCGGATAATGAAAAACTGTTTTTT. The encoded protein is CAISAGQGAGADNEKLFF.

The rearrangement links TRBV7-2 to TRBJ2-5; D remains unclear. CDR1 and CDR2 (germline): SGHTA, FQGNSA. The CDR3 has 12 amino acids. V lost 6 bases to trimming and J lost 5 bases, with 10 bases between them. CDR3: CASSPVRETQYF. The DNA of the CDR3 is TGTGCCAGCAGTCCCGTCCGGGAGACCCAGTACTTC.

The V and J genes are TRBV7-9 and TRBJ2-3, with 7 bases identical to TRBD2. This CDR3 spans 15 amino acids. Per the germline V gene, CDR1 is SEHNR and CDR2 is FQNEAQ (reference sequence). Trimming at V came to 2 bases and at J to 0 bases, leaving 2 bases not matched to a gene. CDR3 sequence (DNA): TGTGCCAGCAGCTTATTTAGCGGGAGCACAGATACGCAGTATTTT. Its protein is CASSLFSGSTDTQYF.

The chain joins TRBV19 to TRBJ2-1, with D possibly matching TRBD1 (5 bases). Germline V gene sequence: CDR1 LNHDA, CDR2 SQIVND (reference sequence). V lost 5 bases and J 8 bases, leaving 13 bases between the germline ends. The length of the CDR3 is 13 residues. The CDR3 region is CASSPQGDYEQFF. CDR3 DNA: TGTGCCAGTAGTCCTCAGGGTGATTATGAGCAGTTCTTC.

This chain links TRBV5-6 with TRBJ1-1, with no clear D. Germline-derived CDR1 and CDR2 are SGHDT and YYEEEE. V lost 1 base, J lost 1 base, and 11 bases lay in between. CDR3 length: 15 amino acids. The CDR3 coding sequence is TGTGCCAGCAGCTTGTACCTCCCAGGGAACACTGAAGCTTTCTTT. It yields the protein CASSLYLPGNTEAFF.

This clone has just a few counts. This chain connects TRBV6-6 to TRBJ2-3; 8 nucleotides agree with TRBD1. The germline V gene encodes CDR1 MNHNY and CDR2 SVGAGI (reference sequence). Trimming took 6 bases from V and 2 from J; bases not matched to a gene: 7. This CDR3 is built from 15 residues. CDR3 loop: CASSNGQGHTDTQYF. DNA for the CDR3: TGTGCCAGCAGCAACGGACAGGGCCACACAGATACGCAGTATTTT.

This chain links TRBV5-4 with TRBJ2-5; maybe TRBD2 (7 bases). V dropped 0 bases and J dropped 1 base, with 19 bases sitting between them. CDR1 is SGHNT and CDR2 is YYREEE in the germline V gene (reference sequence). CDR3 length: 18 residues. In DNA form, the CDR3 reads TGTGCCAGCAGCTTGGCAGGGGCTCTAGCGGTTTTCCAAGAGACCCAGTACTTC. This sequence encodes CASSLAGALAVFQETQYF.

This clone was picked up one time. The chain couples TRBV30 to TRBJ1-5, with 8 bases that match TRBD1. This CDR3 region has 13 residues. Germline lookup yields CDR1 GTSNPN and CDR2 SVGIG (reference sequence). After removal of 5 bases from V and 9 bases from J, the junction contained 9 bases not matched to a gene. The CDR3 sequence: CAWATGGEGPQHF. In DNA, the CDR3 is TGTGCCTGGGCTACAGGGGGAGAGGGGCCCCAGCATTTT.

The chain recombines TRBV10-3 with TRBJ2-1, with 7 bases that match TRBD1. J was trimmed by 8 bases and V by 10 bases; bases with no gene match: 11. The germline V gene has CDR1 ENHRY and CDR2 SYGVKD. The length of the CDR3 is 13 residues. CDR3 loop: CASWDSRFDEQFF. The CDR3 nucleotides are TGTGCCAGCTGGGACAGCCGATTCGATGAGCAGTTCTTC.

The CDR3 region has the DNA TGTGCAAGTCGCTGGTATAGCGGGAGAAAGGTGATTGGTTGCACAGATACGCAGTATTTT. Residues: CASRWYSGRKVIGCTDTQYF. The rearrangement links TRBV12-2 to TRBJ2-3; TRBD2, the table's D call, was not compared with the DNA. TRBV12-2 is a documented pseudogene. The CDR3 is 20 amino acids.

This rearrangement joins TRBV12-5 to TRBJ1-5; 8 bases fit TRBD1. V dropped 6 bases and J dropped 5; count of bases not matched to a gene: 9. The CDR3 has 15 amino acids. Germline CDR1 is LGHNT and CDR2 is FRNRAP. The chain's CDR3 is CASGVTGEGDQPQHF. Here the CDR3 DNA reads TGTGCTAGTGGAGTGACAGGGGAGGGGGATCAGCCCCAGCATTTT.

The CDR3 DNA follows: TGTGCCAGCAAACTGAAGTCGAACACTGAAGCTTTCTTT. Its protein is CASKLKSNTEAFF. V usage is TRBV6-5 and J usage is TRBJ1-1; D is unclear. The CDR3 sequence is 13 residues long. From germline, CDR1 is MNHEY and CDR2 SVGAGI. Deletions cut 7 bases from V and 1 base from J, with 10 bases between.

The chain uses TRBV27 and TRBJ1-2, with a possible D match to TRBD1 (6 bases). This CDR3 region has 15 residues. Trimming stripped 5 bases from V and 3 bases from J, with 16 bases between. The germline V gene encodes CDR1 MNHEY and CDR2 SMNVEV (reference sequence). CDR3 sequence: CASSPSTGIYYGYTF. CDR3 bases: TGTGCCAGCAGTCCATCTACAGGGATTTACTATGGCTACACCTTC.

The V gene is TRBV28, the J gene TRBJ1-4; 10 bases fit TRBD1. The CDR3 loop spans 17 amino acids. Germline V gene lookup returns CDR1 MDHEN and CDR2 SYDVKM. V lost 5 bases to trimming and J lost 2 bases; unmatched junction nucleotides: 8. The CDR3, as DNA: TGTGCCAGCAGTGCCAGACAGGGGGCGCAGACTAATGAAAAACTGTTTTTT. Translation: CASSARQGAQTNEKLFF.

This rearrangement joins TRBV5-1 to TRBJ2-4; 8 nucleotides agree with TRBD2. The CDR3 sequence is 12 residues long. From germline, CDR1 is SGHRS and CDR2 YFSETQ. V shed 6 bases and J 8 bases; nucleotides not matched to a gene: 4. DNA for the CDR3: TGCGCCAGCACAGGGCGGGGGGACATTCAGTACTTC. Protein product: CASTGRGDIQYF.

V usage is TRBV15 and J usage is TRBJ2-1; D is possibly TRBD2 (5 bases). The length of the CDR3 is 13 residues. V was cut by 0 bases and J by 9 bases, with 9 bases left in between. The germline V gene has CDR1 LNHNV and CDR2 YYDKDF (reference sequence). In DNA form, the CDR3 reads TGTGCCACCAGCAGAGATTCGGCGGGTGAGCAGTTCTTC. The encoded protein is CATSRDSAGEQFF.

The chain has TRBV7-9 and TRBJ2-1; 11 bases agree with TRBD1. Per germline, CDR1 SEHNR and CDR2 FQNEAQ (reference sequence). The CDR3 spans 14 residues. V trimming: 10 bases; J trimming: 4 bases; junction bases outside the gene matches: 6. CDR3 bases: TGTGCCACCCCGGGGACAGGGGGATACAATGAGCAGTTCTTC. It codes for CATPGTGGYNEQFF.

This clone has only a few counts. The chain is built from TRBV6-1 and TRBJ2-7; 8 bases are a match to TRBD1. Germline V gene lookup returns CDR1 MNHNS and CDR2 SASEGT. The V gene end was trimmed by 1 base and the J gene end by 2 bases; junction bases not matched to a gene: 10. The CDR3 has 17 amino acids. The CDR3: CASSEDAWTGYTYEQYF. The CDR3 coding sequence is TGTGCCAGCAGTGAAGATGCCTGGACAGGGTACACCTACGAGCAGTACTTC.

V and J are TRBV5-1 and TRBJ2-1; 9 bases align to TRBD2. This CDR3 has 16 residues. Germline V gene sequence: CDR1 SGHRS, CDR2 YFSETQ. After removal of 3 bases from V and 4 bases from J, the junction contained 8 bases not matched to a gene. The CDR3 protein is CASSSTSGAPYNEQFF. The CDR3 DNA reads as TGCGCCAGCAGCTCGACTAGCGGTGCTCCATACAATGAGCAGTTCTTC.